This is a list of T cell receptor beta chains from one sample in a study of OX40 agonist ivuxolimab in advanced cancers. Method: immunoSEQ multiplex PCR; TCRdb's copy keeps in-frame clones and lacks some. This table has about 61,000 clones, roughly 90% appearing once. Sequences were derived from CD4+ or CD8+ T cells sorted from blood, sampled in a trial of the OX40 agonist ivuxolimab. The receptor source for this set is an adult with an advanced solid tumor such as melanoma, head and neck, liver or kidney cancer. The CDR3 runs from the conserved cysteine through the conserved F or W. A D gene is named only where the DNA matches it firmly. Expanded clones are given a class, and other clones once, few, many or no size at all.

v_call,clone_size,j_call,d_call,cdr3_nt,cdr3_aa
TRBV6-1,.,TRBJ1-1,.,TGTGCCACCGATGATTTGGCCGACACTGAAGCTTTCTTT,CATDDLADTEAFF
TRBV10-3,once,TRBJ2-7,TRBD1,TGTGCCATCAGGGAACAGGGGGCTGATGTCGGCGAGCAGTACTTC,CAIREQGADVGEQYF
TRBV6-5,.,TRBJ1-3,.,TGTGCCAGCAGTTACTCTAGGATCTCTGGAAACACCATATATTTT,CASSYSRISGNTIYF
TRBV18,.,TRBJ1-5,.,TGTGCCAGCTCACCCGATGAAGAGCAGCCCCAGCATTTT,CASSPDEEQPQHF
TRBV5-4,few,TRBJ2-1,.,TGTGCCAGCAGCCAATCTTCAAACAATGAGCAGTTCTTC,CASSQSSNNEQFF
TRBV19,once,TRBJ1-4,TRBD1,TGTGCCAGAAACAGGGGGCTAGATAATGAAAAACTGTTTTTT,CARNRGLDNEKLFF
TRBV28,.,TRBJ2-1,.,TGTGCCAGCAGTTTTGGAGGACTCTACAATGAGCAGTTCTTC,CASSFGGLYNEQFF
TRBV2,.,TRBJ1-3,.,TGTGCCAGCAGTGAAGACAGGAACTCTGGAAACACCATATATTTT,CASSEDRNSGNTIYF
TRBV20-1,.,TRBJ2-7,.,TGCAGTGCCGCACAGGACTACGAGCAGTACTTC,CSAAQDYEQYF
TRBV4-1,.,TRBJ2-7,.,TGCGCCAGCAGCCAGATGGGGTTAGAGGCCTACGAGCAGTACTTC,CASSQMGLEAYEQYF
TRBV27,.,TRBJ2-7,.,TGTGCCAGCAGTGAAGGCCGGGGTAGGACCTACGAGCAGTACTTC,CASSEGRGRTYEQYF